Following are 30 T cell receptor beta chains from one sample sequenced in a study of beta chain features in type 1 diabetes. Findings and caveats of the study: Type 1 diabetes patients had TCRB CDR3s that were shorter (moderately but significantly so) in all four CD4+ subsets.

As every portion of the isolated RNA was reverse transcribed, the sequencing read expressed TCRB transcripts. TCRdb keeps only in-frame clones here, not all; method: immunoSEQ multiplex PCR. Altogether 500,000 to 650,000 clones are present, roughly 12% being singletons, with the ten largest covering around 0.12%. These receptors have no identified antigens. The sequencing sample was made of naive CD4+ T cells from blood. These receptors originate from a young man with type 1 diabetes.

This clone was counted a few times. The V and J genes are TRBV28 and TRBJ1-6; 7 positions match TRBD1. J lost 6 bases, V lost 8 bases, and 7 bases had no gene match. Germline CDR1 is MDHEN and CDR2 is SYDVKM. This CDR3 contains 14 residues. CDR3 amino acids: CASHGGGSNSPLHF. The CDR3 region has the DNA TGTGCCAGCCACGGAGGGGGCTCTAATTCACCCCTCCACTTT.

The chain couples TRBV7-9 to TRBJ1-4, with 8 bases matching TRBD1. V lost 5 bases to trimming and J lost 6 bases; unmatched junction nucleotides: 5. From germline, CDR1 is SEHNR and CDR2 FQNEAQ (reference sequence). This CDR3 has 14 amino acids. CDR3 protein: CASSVGQVYEKLFF. In DNA form, the CDR3 reads TGTGCCAGCAGCGTGGGACAGGTCTATGAAAAACTGTTTTTT.

V and J are TRBV21-1 and TRBJ1-6. TRBV21-1 is a listed pseudogene. This CDR3 has 14 residues. The CDR3 sequence: CASPRRGRNSPLHF. CDR3 DNA: TGTGCCAGCCCCCGAAGGGGACGGAATTCACCCCTCCACTTT.

This clone has a handful of counts. This chain connects TRBV11-2 to TRBJ1-6; D gene uncertain. V shed 3 bases and J shed 10 bases, with 7 bases lying between them. This CDR3 is 12 amino acids long. Per germline, CDR1 SGHAT and CDR2 FQNNGV. CDR3 in amino acids: CASSLSVSPLHF. The CDR3 DNA reads TGTGCCAGCAGCTTGTCGGTCTCACCCCTCCACTTT.

This clone was observed a few times. The genes are TRBV7-2 and TRBJ2-3; D not resolved. The V and J ends lost 0 bases and 3 bases respectively, with 7 bases between them. The CDR3 has 14 residues. CDR1 and CDR2 (germline): SGHTA, FQGNSA. This chain's CDR3 is CASSLARRTDTQYF. The DNA for the CDR3 is TGTGCCAGCAGCTTAGCCAGGAGAACAGATACGCAGTATTTT.

This clone was seen a handful of times. V and J are TRBV21-1 and TRBJ1-1. TRBV21-1 corresponds to a pseudogene. The length of the CDR3 is 15 residues. CDR3 in amino acids: CASSKTPAWNTEAFF. For the CDR3, the DNA is TGTGCCAGCAGCAAAACCCCTGCCTGGAACACTGAAGCTTTCTTT.

This clone was seen only a few times. The rearrangement joins TRBV10-3 to TRBJ2-1; D may be TRBD2 (6 bases). V was cut by 7 bases and J by 9 bases, with 19 bases left in between. The germline V gene has CDR1 ENHRY and CDR2 SYGVKD. The CDR3 contains 14 residues. CDR3: CAITQELAGSEQFF. The CDR3 DNA sequence: TGTGCCATCACCCAGGAACTAGCAGGGAGTGAGCAGTTCTTC.

This clone was counted between two and nine times. V gene TRBV6-5 combines with J gene TRBJ2-3, with D perhaps assigned TRBD1 or TRBD2 (5 bases each). The germline CDR1 and CDR2 sequences are MNHEY and SVGAGI. Trimming took off 7 bases at V and 10 bases at J, with 24 bases between the two ends. There are 15 residues in the CDR3. The CDR3 here is CASIQRSGPMGAQYF. The CDR3 DNA is TGTGCCAGCATCCAAAGGTCCGGACCCATGGGGGCGCAGTATTTT.

This rearrangement joins TRBV5-6 to TRBJ2-5; the D is unclear. Trimming shortened V by 3 bases and J by 3 bases, and 9 bases separated the two germline ends. CDR3 length: 13 residues. From germline, CDR1 is SGHDT and CDR2 YYEEEE. The CDR3 sequence: CASSYKGEETQYF. CDR3 nucleotide sequence: TGTGCCAGCAGCTACAAGGGCGAAGAGACCCAGTACTTC.

The table lists this clone with a few counts. The rearrangement joins TRBV6-6 to TRBJ2-7; tentatively, D is TRBD2 (5 bases). CDR1 is MNHNY, CDR2 SVGAGI, per germline (reference sequence). V was cut by 2 bases and J by 1 base, with 6 bases left in between. This CDR3 has 13 amino acids. The DNA of the CDR3 is TGTGCCAGCAGTTACAGGGAGTCCTACGAGCAGTACTTC. It codes for CASSYRESYEQYF.

This clone was recorded a few times. The rearrangement links TRBV7-2 to TRBJ2-7; D is possibly TRBD2 (6 bases). The CDR3 runs to 15 residues. Looked up from germline, CDR1 is SGHTA and CDR2 is FQGNSA. V lost 1 base, J lost 1 base, and 11 bases lay in between. This chain's CDR3 is CASSLGSGRSYEQYF. The CDR3 nucleotides are TGTGCCAGCAGCTTAGGGTCAGGGAGGTCCTACGAGCAGTACTTC. The full variable domain, in which reference TRBV7-2 and TRBJ2-7 provide the parts outside the CDR3, is GAGVSQSPSNKVTEKGKDVELRCDPISGHTALYWYRQSLGQGLEFLIYFQGNSAPDKSGLPSDRFSAERTGGSVSTLTIQRTQQEDSAVYLCASSLGSGRSYEQYFGPGTRLTVT.

This chain joins TRBV4-3 and TRBJ2-2; no definite D call. This CDR3 has 13 residues. CDR1 LGHNA and CDR2 YSLEER come from the germline V gene. The V gene lost 1 base and the J gene lost 2 bases, with 2 bases spanning the gap. CDR3 bases: TGCGCCAGCAGCCAAGGAAACACCGGGGAGCTGTTTTTT. This translates into CASSQGNTGELFF.

This clone occurred a few times. The chain is built from TRBV6-5 and TRBJ2-7, with D tentatively TRBD1 (5 bases). V was pared by 8 bases and J by 2 bases, with 16 bases between. Per germline, CDR1 MNHEY and CDR2 SVGAGI. The CDR3 contains 14 residues. CDR3 DNA: TGTGCCAGCTATCGCTCAGGGAAAACCTACGAGCAGTACTTC. It translates to CASYRSGKTYEQYF.

The rearrangement uses TRBV9 and TRBJ1-1; 10 nucleotides agree with TRBD1. This CDR3 region has 13 residues. CDR1 is SGDLS and CDR2 is YYNGEE in the germline V gene. J lost 12 bases, V lost 5 bases, and 10 bases had no gene match. The CDR3 nucleotides are TGTGCCAGCAGTGCGACAGGGGGCGGTTTAACTTTCTTT. Its protein is CASSATGGGLTFF.

This clone showed up just a few times. Within the sample, other DNA sequences also encode this same CDR3. The J gene is TRBJ2-5, the V gene TRBV18, with unresolved D. The ends were cut back, 6 bases at V and 5 bases at J, with 7 bases in the middle. The CDR3 length is 11 residues. Germline lookup yields CDR1 KGHSH and CDR2 LQKENI. CDR3 sequence reads: CASSPEETQYF. Written as DNA, the CDR3 is TGTGCCAGCTCTCCCGAGGAGACCCAGTACTTC.

This clone has just a few counts. This rearrangement joins TRBV7-9 to TRBJ2-1; a weak D match, TRBD1 (6 bases). The V and J ends lost 5 bases and 6 bases respectively, with 23 bases between them. Per the germline V gene, CDR1 is SEHNR and CDR2 is FQNEAQ (reference sequence). The CDR3 runs 17 residues. As DNA, the CDR3 is TGTGCCAGCAGCCCCAGGGGCGGGCACGGCTCTCCCAATGAGCAGTTCTTC. It is translated as CASSPRGGHGSPNEQFF.

The chain combines TRBV29-1 with TRBJ2-3; the D is unclear. V gave up 4 bases and J gave up 0 bases, with 11 bases separating them. Germline CDR1 SQVTM, CDR2 ANQGSEA. The CDR3 is made up of 14 amino acids. The CDR3 loop reads CSVVRITSTDTQYF. The CDR3, as DNA: TGCAGCGTTGTACGGATTACTAGCACAGATACGCAGTATTTT.

V gene TRBV28 combines with J gene TRBJ1-2; 8 bases line up with TRBD1. Per germline, CDR1 MDHEN and CDR2 SYDVKM. Trimming at V came to 4 bases and at J to 6 bases, leaving 13 bases not matched to a gene. CDR3 length: 16 residues. Here the CDR3 DNA reads TGTGCCAGCAGTTCGCCCGGCTCGGGACAGGTTCATGGCTACACCTTC. It is translated as CASSSPGSGQVHGYTF.

V gene TRBV6-6 combines with J gene TRBJ2-2; a weak D match, TRBD2 (6 bases). V gave up 5 bases and J gave up 4 bases, with 14 bases separating them. The CDR3 runs to 15 residues. In germline, CDR1 is MNHNY, CDR2 SVGAGI (reference sequence). The CDR3 bases are TGTGCCAGCAGTCCGGGGCGGGGCAGCACCGGGGAGCTGTTTTTT. Amino acid sequence: CASSPGRGSTGELFF.

This clone was observed a handful of times. This sequence joins TRBV9 and TRBJ2-1; 13 bases align to TRBD2. Trimming at V came to 4 bases and at J to 9 bases, leaving 10 bases not matched to a gene. CDR3 length: 16 amino acids. Germline assignment: CDR1 SGDLS and CDR2 YYNGEE. CDR3 nucleotide sequence: TGTGCCAGCAGCCTGACGGGACTAGCGGGGCTTGGTGAGCAGTTCTTC. It specifies CASSLTGLAGLGEQFF.

This clone came up a few times. The rearrangement links TRBV6-5 to TRBJ2-3; D remains unclear. V was pared by 6 bases and J by 5 bases, with 9 bases between. CDR1 and CDR2 from the germline V gene are MNHEY and SVGAGI. There are 12 residues in the CDR3. The CDR3 DNA reads TGTGCCAGCAGCGAACATAGAGATACGCAGTATTTT. Encoded protein: CASSEHRDTQYF.

This clone was seen a handful of times. The CDR3 is CASSSPGRSSLFF. CDR3 nucleotide sequence: TGTGCCAGCAGCTCGCCGGGACGGTCGTCACTATTTTTT. The V gene is TRBV13, the J gene TRBJ1-4; TRBD1 might be the D (5 bases). CDR1 and CDR2 from the germline V gene are PRHDT and FYEKMQ (reference sequence). V dropped 4 bases and J dropped 17 bases, with 20 bases sitting between them. The CDR3 totals 13 residues.

This sequence joins TRBV29-1 and TRBJ2-3; D perhaps matches TRBD1 (5 bases). Germline CDR1 is SQVTM and CDR2 is ANQGSEA. CDR3 length: 11 amino acids. With 8 bases removed from V and 3 bases from J, the gap between germline ends came to 9 bases. CDR3 nucleotides: TGCAGCACCAGACAGACAGATACGCAGTATTTT. It encodes CSTRQTDTQYF.

J is TRBJ2-1 and V is TRBV7-2, with TRBD1 matching over 8 bases. The CDR3 has 15 residues. Per germline, CDR1 SGHTA and CDR2 FQGNSA. The V and J ends lost 5 bases and 5 bases, in that order; junction bases with no gene match: 8. The CDR3 sequence is CASSLVVRGHNEQFF. As DNA, the CDR3 is TGTGCCAGCAGCCTAGTGGTCAGGGGGCACAATGAGCAGTTCTTC.

There are a few counts of this clone. The J gene is TRBJ2-1, the V gene TRBV7-2; 8 bases fit TRBD2. The CDR3 length is 16 residues. The V gene end was trimmed by 3 bases and the J gene end by 5 bases; junction bases not matched to a gene: 9. Germline loops: CDR1 SGHTA, CDR2 FQGNSA. The CDR3, as DNA: TGTGCCAGCAGCTTTTCGGGAGGGCAGGGTGACAATGAGCAGTTCTTC. This sequence encodes CASSFSGGQGDNEQFF.

This clone has just a few counts. The V gene is TRBV27, the J gene TRBJ2-7; 10 positions match TRBD1. V was clipped by 7 bases and J by 4 bases; unmatched bases: 7. CDR3 length: 14 residues. Germline V gene sequence: CDR1 MNHEY, CDR2 SMNVEV (reference sequence). Here the CDR3 DNA reads TGTGCCAGCAACCCGACAGGGGGCTGGTACGAGCAGTACTTC. Amino acid sequence: CASNPTGGWYEQYF.

V is TRBV5-6 and J is TRBJ1-4; 9 nucleotides line up with TRBD1. V dropped 7 bases and J dropped 11; count of bases not matched to a gene: 9. The CDR3 runs 13 residues. Germline CDR1 SGHDT, CDR2 YYEEEE. The CDR3 protein is CASSPLGQGKLFF. CDR3 sequence (DNA): TGTGCCAGCTCCCCCTTGGGACAGGGTAAACTGTTTTTT.

The chain uses TRBV29-1 and TRBJ2-1; 16 positions agree with TRBD2. The CDR3 has 19 residues. The germline V gene has CDR1 SQVTM and CDR2 ANQGSEA. V dropped 5 bases and J dropped 0; count of bases not matched to a gene: 10. CDR3 amino acids: CSVSGTSGGDSGSYNEQFF. The DNA of the CDR3 is TGCAGCGTTTCCGGGACTAGCGGGGGGGACTCCGGCTCCTACAATGAGCAGTTCTTC.

V gene TRBV7-2 combines with J gene TRBJ2-7; either TRBD1 or TRBD2 may supply D (6 bases each). Germline CDR1 reads SGHTA; CDR2 reads FQGNSA. The V gene lost 5 bases and the J gene lost 1 base, with 12 bases spanning the gap. This CDR3 contains 14 residues. The CDR3 is CASSPGAGSYEQYF. In DNA form, the CDR3 reads TGTGCCAGCAGCCCGGGGGCAGGGTCCTACGAGCAGTACTTC.

A few counts support this clone. The V and J genes are TRBV7-9 and TRBJ1-2, with D tentatively TRBD1 (6 bases). V lost 2 bases to trimming and J lost 3 bases, with 19 bases between them. The CDR3 contains 17 residues. Germline CDR1 reads SEHNR; CDR2 reads FQNEAQ (reference sequence). DNA of the CDR3: TGTGCCAGCAGCTTACCCCAACAGGCGGGGGCCTACTATGGCTACACCTTC. As protein: CASSLPQQAGAYYGYTF. Filled out from reference TRBV7-9 and TRBJ1-2, the complete variable domain reads DTGVSQNPRHKITKRGQNVTFRCDPISEHNRLYWYRQTLGQGPEFLTYFQNEAQLEKSRLLSDRFSAERPKGSFSTLEIQRTEQGDSAMYLCASSLPQQAGAYYGYTFGSGTRLTVV.